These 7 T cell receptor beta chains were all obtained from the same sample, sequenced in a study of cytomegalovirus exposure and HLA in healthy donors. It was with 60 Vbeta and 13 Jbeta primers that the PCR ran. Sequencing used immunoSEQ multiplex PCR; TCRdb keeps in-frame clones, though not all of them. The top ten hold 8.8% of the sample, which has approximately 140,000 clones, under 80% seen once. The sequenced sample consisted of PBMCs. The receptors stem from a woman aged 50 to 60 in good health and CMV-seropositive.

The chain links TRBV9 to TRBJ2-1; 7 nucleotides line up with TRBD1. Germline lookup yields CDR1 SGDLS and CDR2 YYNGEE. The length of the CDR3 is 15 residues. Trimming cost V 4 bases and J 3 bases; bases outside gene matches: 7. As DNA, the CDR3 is TGTGCCAGCAGCATATCCGGGACAGACTACAATGAGCAGTTCTTC. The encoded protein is CASSISGTDYNEQFF.

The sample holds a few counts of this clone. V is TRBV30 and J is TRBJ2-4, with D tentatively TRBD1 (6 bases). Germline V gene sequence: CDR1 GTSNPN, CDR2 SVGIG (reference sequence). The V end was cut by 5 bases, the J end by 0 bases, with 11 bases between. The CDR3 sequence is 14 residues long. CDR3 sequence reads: CAWETGEAKNIQYF. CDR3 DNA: TGTGCCTGGGAGACAGGAGAAGCCAAAAACATTCAGTACTTC.

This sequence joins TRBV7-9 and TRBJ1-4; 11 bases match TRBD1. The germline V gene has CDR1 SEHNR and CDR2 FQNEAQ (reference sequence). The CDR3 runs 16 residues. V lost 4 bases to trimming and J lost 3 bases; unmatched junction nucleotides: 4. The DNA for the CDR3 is TGTGCCAGCAGCTCGGACAGGGGGCCTTCTAATGAAAAACTGTTTTTT. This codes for CASSSDRGPSNEKLFF.

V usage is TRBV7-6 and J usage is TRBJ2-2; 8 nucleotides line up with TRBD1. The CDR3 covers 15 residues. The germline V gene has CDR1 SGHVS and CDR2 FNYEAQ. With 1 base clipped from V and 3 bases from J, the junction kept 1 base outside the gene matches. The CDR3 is CASSLGQGYTGELFF. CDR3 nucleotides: TGTGCCAGCAGCTTAGGACAGGGGTACACCGGGGAGCTGTTTTTT.

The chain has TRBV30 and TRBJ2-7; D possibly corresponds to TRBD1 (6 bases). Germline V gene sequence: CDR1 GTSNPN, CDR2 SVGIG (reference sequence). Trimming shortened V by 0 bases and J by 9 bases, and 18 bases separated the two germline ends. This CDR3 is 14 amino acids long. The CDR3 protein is CAWSVGQGNRRQYF. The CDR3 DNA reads TGTGCCTGGAGTGTTGGTCAGGGGAATAGGCGGCAGTACTTC.

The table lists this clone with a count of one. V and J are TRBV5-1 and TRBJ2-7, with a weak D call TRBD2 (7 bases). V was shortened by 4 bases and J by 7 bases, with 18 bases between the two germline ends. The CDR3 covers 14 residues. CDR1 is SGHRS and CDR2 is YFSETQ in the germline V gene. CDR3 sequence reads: CASSPSGGAREQYF. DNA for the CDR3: TGCGCCAGCAGCCCGTCTGGGGGGGCCCGGGAGCAGTACTTC.

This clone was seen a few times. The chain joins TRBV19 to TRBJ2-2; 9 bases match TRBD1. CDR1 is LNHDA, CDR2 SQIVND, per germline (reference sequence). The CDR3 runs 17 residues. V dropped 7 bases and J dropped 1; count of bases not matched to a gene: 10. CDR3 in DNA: TGTGCCAGTATTGGTCTCTTGGGACAGGGGAACACCGGGGAGCTGTTTTTT. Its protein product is CASIGLLGQGNTGELFF.